This T cell receptor beta chain came from a study of blood T cell repertoires in COVID-19. Study overall: The origin of the acute and convalescent COVID-19 samples was the United States, Italy and Spain.

Clones were read by immunoSEQ multiplex PCR, and TCRdb kept only the in-frame ones, dropping some. The sample yields approximately 70,000 clones, around 90% seen once. There are 14 residues in the CDR3. Trimming took 6 bases from V and 4 from J; bases not matched to a gene: 6. The V gene's germline CDR1 is SGHRS and CDR2 YFSETQ. The chain uses TRBV5-1 and TRBJ1-2; 10 nucleotides match TRBD1. The sequencing sample was made of peripheral blood. The TCR sequence derives from a woman aged 60-70 years with active COVID-19. CDR3 nucleotide sequence: TGCGCCAGCACCTCCGGGACAGGGGTCTATGGCTACACCTTC. It translates to CASTSGTGVYGYTF. The full variable domain, in which reference TRBV5-1 and TRBJ1-2 provide the parts outside the CDR3, is KAGVTQTPRYLIKTRGQQVTLSCSPISGHRSVSWYQQTPGQGLQFLFEYFSETQRNKGNFPGRFSGRQFSNSRSEMNVSTLELGDSALYLCASTSGTGVYGYTFGSGTRLTVV.